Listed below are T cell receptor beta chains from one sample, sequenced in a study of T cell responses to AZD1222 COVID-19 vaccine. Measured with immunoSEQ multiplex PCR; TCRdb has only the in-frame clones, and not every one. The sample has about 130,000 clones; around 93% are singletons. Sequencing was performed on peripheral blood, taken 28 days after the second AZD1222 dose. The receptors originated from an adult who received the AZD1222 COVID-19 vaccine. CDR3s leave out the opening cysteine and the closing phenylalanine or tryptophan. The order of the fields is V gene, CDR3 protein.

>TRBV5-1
ASSLGGGRGYGYT
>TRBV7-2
ASSLGEGRNTIY
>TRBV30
AWSQINTERVYGYT
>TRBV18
ASSQQPRREETEAF
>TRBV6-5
ASGLAVQGNTIY
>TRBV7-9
ASSLARSDGANYGYT
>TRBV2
ASSDLQGKDTQY
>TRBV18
ASSPASNRGNEQF
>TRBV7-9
ASSLGTSLYEQY
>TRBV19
ASSTRKNLEAF